The clone carrying this T cell receptor beta chain was seen only a few times. What it recognizes is unknown. V dropped 4 bases and J dropped 5 bases, with 12 bases sitting between them. This CDR3 spans 13 amino acids. Germline V lookup: CDR1 SGHTA, CDR2 FQGNSA. The TCR beta cDNA libraries carried unique molecular identifiers. Input of about 0.9 to 10 million T cells yielded a few hundred thousand cDNA molecules. TCRdb reanalysed the PCR reads using MiXCR and keeps one entry per CDR3 protein. The repertoire holds approximately 360,000 distinct CDR3 sequences, roughly 36% seen once, with 13% in the top ten. The data originate from a study of post-analysis software for immune sequencing data. Turning to the study itself: Several disease courses (relapsing-remitting, secondary progressive and progressive-relapsing) of multiple sclerosis were included. Overall study findings and caveats: Significantly lower normalized Chao1 diversity was found in patients with multiple sclerosis relative to controls. In patients, TRBV5-6, TRBV5-1 and TRBV20-1 belonged to roughly five TRBV segments found more frequently than in controls.

Material: blood. The chain links TRBV7-2 to TRBJ2-7, with D unclear. This receptor was taken from a girl aged 10 to 17 with multiple sclerosis. CDR3 sequence: CASSSRGGDEQYF. CDR3 sequence (DNA): TGTGCCAGCAGCTCCCGAGGTGGTGACGAGCAGTACTTC.